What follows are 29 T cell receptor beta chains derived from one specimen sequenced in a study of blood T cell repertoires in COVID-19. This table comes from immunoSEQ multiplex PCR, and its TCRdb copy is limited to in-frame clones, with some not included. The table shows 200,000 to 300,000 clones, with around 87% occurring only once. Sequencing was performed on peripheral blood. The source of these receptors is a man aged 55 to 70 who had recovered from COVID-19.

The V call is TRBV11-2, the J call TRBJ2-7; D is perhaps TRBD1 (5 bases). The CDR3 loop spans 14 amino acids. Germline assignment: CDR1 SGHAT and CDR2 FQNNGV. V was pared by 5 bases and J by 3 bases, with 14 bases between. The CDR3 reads CASSLLSRVYEQYF. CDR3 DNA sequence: TGTGCCAGCAGCCTCCTTTCCAGGGTCTACGAGCAGTACTTC.

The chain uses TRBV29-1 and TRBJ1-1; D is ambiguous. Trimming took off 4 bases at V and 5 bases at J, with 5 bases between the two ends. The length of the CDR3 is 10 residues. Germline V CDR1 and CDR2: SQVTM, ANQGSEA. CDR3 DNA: TGCAGCGTTGCCGGGACTGAAGCTTTCTTT. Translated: CSVAGTEAFF. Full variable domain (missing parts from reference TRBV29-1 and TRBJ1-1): SAVISQKPSRDICQRGTSLTIQCQVDSQVTMMFWYRQQPGQSLTLIATANQGSEATYESGFVIDKFPISRPNLTFSTLTVSNMSPEDSSIYLCSVAGTEAFFGQGTRLTVV.

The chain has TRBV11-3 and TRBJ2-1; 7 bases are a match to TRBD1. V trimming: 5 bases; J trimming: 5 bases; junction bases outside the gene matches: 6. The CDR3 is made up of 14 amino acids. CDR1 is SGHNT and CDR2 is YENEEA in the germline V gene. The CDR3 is CASSPGDRHNEQFF. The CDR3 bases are TGTGCCAGCAGCCCAGGGGACAGACACAATGAGCAGTTCTTC. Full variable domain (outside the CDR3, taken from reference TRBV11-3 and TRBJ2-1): EAGVVQSPRYKIIEKKQPVAFWCNPISGHNTLYWYLQNLGQGPELLIRYENEEAVDDSQLPKDRFSAERLKGVDSTLKIQPAELGDSAVYLCASSPGDRHNEQFFGPGTRLTVL.

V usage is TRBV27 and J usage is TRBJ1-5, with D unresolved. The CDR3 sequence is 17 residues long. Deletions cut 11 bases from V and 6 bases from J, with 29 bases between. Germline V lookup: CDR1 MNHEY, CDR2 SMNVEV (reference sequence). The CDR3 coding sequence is TGTGCCGGTTGGCCGGGGTTCAGGCAAACTCGTGGTCAGCCCCAGCATTTT. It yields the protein CAGWPGFRQTRGQPQHF.

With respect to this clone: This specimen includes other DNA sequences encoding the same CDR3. The chain's CDR3 is CASSSPGYNEQFF. DNA of the CDR3: TGCGCCAGCAGCTCCCCGGGGTACAATGAGCAGTTCTTC. V gene TRBV5-1 combines with J gene TRBJ2-1, with D possibly TRBD2 on 5 matching bases. CDR3 size: 13 residues. Trimming shortened V by 3 bases and J by 4 bases, and 8 bases separated the two germline ends. CDR1 is SGHRS and CDR2 is YFSETQ in the germline V gene.

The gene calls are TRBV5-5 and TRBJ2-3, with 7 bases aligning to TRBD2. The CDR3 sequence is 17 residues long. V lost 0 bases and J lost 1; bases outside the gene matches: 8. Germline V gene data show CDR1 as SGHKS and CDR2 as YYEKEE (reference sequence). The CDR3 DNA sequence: TGTGCCAGCAGCTTGGAACGGTGGGGAGGGGGCACAGATACGCAGTATTTT. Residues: CASSLERWGGGTDTQYF.

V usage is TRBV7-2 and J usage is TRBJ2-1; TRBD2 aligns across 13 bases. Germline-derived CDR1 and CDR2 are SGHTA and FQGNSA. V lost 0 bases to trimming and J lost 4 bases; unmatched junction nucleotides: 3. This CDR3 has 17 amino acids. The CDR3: CASSLAWTSGGYNEQFF. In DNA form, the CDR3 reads TGTGCCAGCAGCTTAGCGTGGACTAGCGGGGGTTACAATGAGCAGTTCTTC.

The DNA for the CDR3 is TGTGCCAGCAGCCGATCTGGACAGGGCCCGGTTGGCTACACCTTC. This gives the protein CASSRSGQGPVGYTF. V gene TRBV27 combines with J gene TRBJ1-2; TRBD1 aligns across 8 bases. In germline, CDR1 is MNHEY, CDR2 SMNVEV (reference sequence). The V segment lost 6 bases and the J segment 7 bases; nucleotides outside the gene matches: 13. The CDR3 is made up of 15 amino acids.

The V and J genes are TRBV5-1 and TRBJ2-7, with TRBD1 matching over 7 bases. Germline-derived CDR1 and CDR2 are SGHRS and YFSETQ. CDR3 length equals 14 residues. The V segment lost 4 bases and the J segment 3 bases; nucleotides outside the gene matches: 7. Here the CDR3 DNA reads TGCGCCAGCAGCCCCCAGGGACAGTTCTACGAGCAGTACGTC. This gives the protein CASSPQGQFYEQYV.

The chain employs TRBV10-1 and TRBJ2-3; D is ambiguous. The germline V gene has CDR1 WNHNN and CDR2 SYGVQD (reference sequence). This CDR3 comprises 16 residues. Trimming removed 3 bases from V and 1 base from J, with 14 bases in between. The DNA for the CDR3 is TGCGCCAGCAGTGATGAATGGCTCGCCGGCACAGATACGCAGTATTTT. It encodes CASSDEWLAGTDTQYF.

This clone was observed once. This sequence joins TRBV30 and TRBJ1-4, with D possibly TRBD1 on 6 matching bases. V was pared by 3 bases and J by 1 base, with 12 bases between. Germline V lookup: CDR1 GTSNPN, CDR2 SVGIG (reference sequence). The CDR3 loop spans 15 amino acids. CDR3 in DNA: TGTGCCTGGAGCTACAGGGACGTAACTAATGAAAAACTGTTTTTT. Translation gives CAWSYRDVTNEKLFF.

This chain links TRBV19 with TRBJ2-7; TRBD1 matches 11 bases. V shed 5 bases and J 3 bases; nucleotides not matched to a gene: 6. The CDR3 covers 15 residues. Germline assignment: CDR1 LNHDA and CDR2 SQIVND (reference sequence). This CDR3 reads CASSQLGQGVYEQYF. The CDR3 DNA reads TGTGCCAGTAGTCAATTGGGACAGGGGGTCTACGAGCAGTACTTC.

CDR3 nucleotide sequence: TGTGCCAGCAGTAGAAGCCGGGAGACCCAGTACTTC. Translated: CASSRSRETQYF. The chain uses TRBV2 and TRBJ2-5; D is unclear. V lost 5 bases to trimming and J lost 5 bases, with 9 bases between them. There are 12 residues in the CDR3. Germline-derived CDR1 and CDR2 are SNHLY and FYNNEI.

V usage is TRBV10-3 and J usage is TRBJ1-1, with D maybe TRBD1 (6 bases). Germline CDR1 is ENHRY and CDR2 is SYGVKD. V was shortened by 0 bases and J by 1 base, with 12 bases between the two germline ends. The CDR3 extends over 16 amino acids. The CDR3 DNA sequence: TGTGCCATCAGTGAGTCGCTGGGGGCAACGAACACTGAAGCTTTCTTT. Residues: CAISESLGATNTEAFF.

The CDR3 region has the DNA TGTGCCAGCAGCCAAGAAGGTCAGGGTGGGACTGAAGCTTTCTTT. Residues: CASSQEGQGGTEAFF. The chain has TRBV14 and TRBJ1-1, with D tentatively TRBD1 (5 bases). Germline V gene sequence: CDR1 SGHDN, CDR2 FVKESK. V was trimmed by 0 bases and J by 5 bases, leaving 13 bases between them. This CDR3 region has 15 residues.

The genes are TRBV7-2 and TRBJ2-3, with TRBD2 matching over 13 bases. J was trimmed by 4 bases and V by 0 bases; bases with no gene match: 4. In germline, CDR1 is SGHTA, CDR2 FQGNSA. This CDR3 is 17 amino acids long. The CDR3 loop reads CASSLAQLAGGPDTQYF. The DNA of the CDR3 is TGTGCCAGCAGCTTAGCTCAACTAGCGGGGGGGCCAGATACGCAGTATTTT.

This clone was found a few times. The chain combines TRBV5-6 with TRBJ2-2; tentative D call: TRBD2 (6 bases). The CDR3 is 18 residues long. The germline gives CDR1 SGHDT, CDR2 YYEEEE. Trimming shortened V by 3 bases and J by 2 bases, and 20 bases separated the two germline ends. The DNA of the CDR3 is TGTGCCAGCAGCTGGCCTGAAGGGACGGGAGATAACACCGGGGAGCTGTTTTTT. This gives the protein CASSWPEGTGDNTGELFF. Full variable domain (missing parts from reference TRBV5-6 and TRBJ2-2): DAGVTQSPTHLIKTRGQQVTLRCSPKSGHDTVSWYQQALGQGPQFIFQYYEEEERQRGNFPDRFSGHQFPNYSSELNVNALLLGDSALYLCASSWPEGTGDNTGELFFGEGSRLTVL.

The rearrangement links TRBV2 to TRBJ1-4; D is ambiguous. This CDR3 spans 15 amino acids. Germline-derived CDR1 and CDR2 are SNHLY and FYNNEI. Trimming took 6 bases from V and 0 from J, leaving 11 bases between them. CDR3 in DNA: TGTGCCAGCAGCTCCTCCGGGACAACTAATGAAAAACTGTTTTTT. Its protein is CASSSSGTTNEKLFF.

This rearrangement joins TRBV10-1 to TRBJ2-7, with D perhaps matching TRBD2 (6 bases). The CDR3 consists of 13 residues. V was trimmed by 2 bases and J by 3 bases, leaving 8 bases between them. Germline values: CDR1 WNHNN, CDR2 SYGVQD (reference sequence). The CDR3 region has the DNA TGCGCCAGCAGTGAGGCGGGACTCTACGAGCAGTACTTC. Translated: CASSEAGLYEQYF.

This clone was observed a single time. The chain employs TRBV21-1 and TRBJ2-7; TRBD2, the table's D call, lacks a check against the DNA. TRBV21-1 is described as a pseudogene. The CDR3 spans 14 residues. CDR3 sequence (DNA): TGTGCCAGCAGCAGTCCCGAGATGAGCTACGAGCAGTACGTC. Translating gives CASSSPEMSYEQYV.

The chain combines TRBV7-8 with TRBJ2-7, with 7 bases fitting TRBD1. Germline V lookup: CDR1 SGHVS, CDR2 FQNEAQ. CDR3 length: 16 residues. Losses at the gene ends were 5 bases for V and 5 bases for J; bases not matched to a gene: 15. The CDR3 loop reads CASSPRPRQGIDEQYF. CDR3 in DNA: TGTGCCAGCAGCCCAAGACCGAGACAGGGTATCGACGAGCAGTACTTC.

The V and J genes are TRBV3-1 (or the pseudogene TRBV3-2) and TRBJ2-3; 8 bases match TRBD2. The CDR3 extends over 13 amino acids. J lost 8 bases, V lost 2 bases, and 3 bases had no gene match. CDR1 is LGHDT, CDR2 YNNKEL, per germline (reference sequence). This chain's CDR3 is CASSQFREGTQYF. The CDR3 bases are TGTGCCAGCAGCCAATTCCGGGAGGGTACGCAGTATTTT.

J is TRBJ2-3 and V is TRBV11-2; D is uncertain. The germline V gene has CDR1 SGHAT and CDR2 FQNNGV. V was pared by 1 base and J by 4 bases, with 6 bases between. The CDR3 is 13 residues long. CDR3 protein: CASSLVLADTQYF. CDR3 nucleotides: TGTGCCAGCAGCTTAGTCCTCGCAGATACGCAGTATTTT.

CDR3 amino acids: CSVEYLDSIQETQYF. DNA of the CDR3: TGCAGCGTTGAATACCTGGACAGCATCCAAGAGACCCAGTACTTC. This sequence joins TRBV29-1 and TRBJ2-5, with a weak D call TRBD1 (6 bases). The CDR3 is made up of 15 amino acids. V dropped 2 bases and J dropped 1 base, with 14 bases sitting between them. Germline CDR1 reads SQVTM; CDR2 reads ANQGSEA.

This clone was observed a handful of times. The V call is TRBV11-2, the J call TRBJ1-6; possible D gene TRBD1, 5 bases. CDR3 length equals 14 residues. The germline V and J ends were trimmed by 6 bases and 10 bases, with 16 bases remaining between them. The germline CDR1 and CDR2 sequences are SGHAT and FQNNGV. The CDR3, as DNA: TGTGCCAGCAGTTTTAATAGCGGGGGGTCACCCCTCCACTTT. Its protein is CASSFNSGGSPLHF.

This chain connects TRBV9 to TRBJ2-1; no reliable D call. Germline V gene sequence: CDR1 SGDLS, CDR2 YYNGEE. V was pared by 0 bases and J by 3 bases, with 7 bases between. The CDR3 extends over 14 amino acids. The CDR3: CASSVVLNYNEQFF. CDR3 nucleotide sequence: TGTGCCAGCAGCGTAGTACTAAACTACAATGAGCAGTTCTTC.

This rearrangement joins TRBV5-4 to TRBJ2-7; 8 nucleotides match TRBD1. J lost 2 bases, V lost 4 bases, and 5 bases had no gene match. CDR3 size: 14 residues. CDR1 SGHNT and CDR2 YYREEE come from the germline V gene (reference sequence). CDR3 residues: CASSRGQETYEQYF. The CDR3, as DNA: TGTGCCAGCAGCCGGGGACAGGAGACCTACGAGCAGTACTTC.

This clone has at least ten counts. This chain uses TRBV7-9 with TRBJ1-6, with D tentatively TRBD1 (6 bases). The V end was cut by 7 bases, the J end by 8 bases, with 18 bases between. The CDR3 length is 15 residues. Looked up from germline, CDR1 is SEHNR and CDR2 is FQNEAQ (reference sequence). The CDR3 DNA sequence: TGTGCCAGCACCGTCCGGGACACCAGGGATTCACCCCTCCACTTT. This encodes CASTVRDTRDSPLHF.

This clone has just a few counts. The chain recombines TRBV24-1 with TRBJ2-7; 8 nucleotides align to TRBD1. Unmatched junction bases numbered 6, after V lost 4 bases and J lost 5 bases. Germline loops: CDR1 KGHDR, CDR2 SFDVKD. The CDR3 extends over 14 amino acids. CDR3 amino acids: CATSDRGQGHEQYF. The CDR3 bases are TGTGCCACCAGTGACCGTGGACAGGGACACGAGCAGTACTTC.